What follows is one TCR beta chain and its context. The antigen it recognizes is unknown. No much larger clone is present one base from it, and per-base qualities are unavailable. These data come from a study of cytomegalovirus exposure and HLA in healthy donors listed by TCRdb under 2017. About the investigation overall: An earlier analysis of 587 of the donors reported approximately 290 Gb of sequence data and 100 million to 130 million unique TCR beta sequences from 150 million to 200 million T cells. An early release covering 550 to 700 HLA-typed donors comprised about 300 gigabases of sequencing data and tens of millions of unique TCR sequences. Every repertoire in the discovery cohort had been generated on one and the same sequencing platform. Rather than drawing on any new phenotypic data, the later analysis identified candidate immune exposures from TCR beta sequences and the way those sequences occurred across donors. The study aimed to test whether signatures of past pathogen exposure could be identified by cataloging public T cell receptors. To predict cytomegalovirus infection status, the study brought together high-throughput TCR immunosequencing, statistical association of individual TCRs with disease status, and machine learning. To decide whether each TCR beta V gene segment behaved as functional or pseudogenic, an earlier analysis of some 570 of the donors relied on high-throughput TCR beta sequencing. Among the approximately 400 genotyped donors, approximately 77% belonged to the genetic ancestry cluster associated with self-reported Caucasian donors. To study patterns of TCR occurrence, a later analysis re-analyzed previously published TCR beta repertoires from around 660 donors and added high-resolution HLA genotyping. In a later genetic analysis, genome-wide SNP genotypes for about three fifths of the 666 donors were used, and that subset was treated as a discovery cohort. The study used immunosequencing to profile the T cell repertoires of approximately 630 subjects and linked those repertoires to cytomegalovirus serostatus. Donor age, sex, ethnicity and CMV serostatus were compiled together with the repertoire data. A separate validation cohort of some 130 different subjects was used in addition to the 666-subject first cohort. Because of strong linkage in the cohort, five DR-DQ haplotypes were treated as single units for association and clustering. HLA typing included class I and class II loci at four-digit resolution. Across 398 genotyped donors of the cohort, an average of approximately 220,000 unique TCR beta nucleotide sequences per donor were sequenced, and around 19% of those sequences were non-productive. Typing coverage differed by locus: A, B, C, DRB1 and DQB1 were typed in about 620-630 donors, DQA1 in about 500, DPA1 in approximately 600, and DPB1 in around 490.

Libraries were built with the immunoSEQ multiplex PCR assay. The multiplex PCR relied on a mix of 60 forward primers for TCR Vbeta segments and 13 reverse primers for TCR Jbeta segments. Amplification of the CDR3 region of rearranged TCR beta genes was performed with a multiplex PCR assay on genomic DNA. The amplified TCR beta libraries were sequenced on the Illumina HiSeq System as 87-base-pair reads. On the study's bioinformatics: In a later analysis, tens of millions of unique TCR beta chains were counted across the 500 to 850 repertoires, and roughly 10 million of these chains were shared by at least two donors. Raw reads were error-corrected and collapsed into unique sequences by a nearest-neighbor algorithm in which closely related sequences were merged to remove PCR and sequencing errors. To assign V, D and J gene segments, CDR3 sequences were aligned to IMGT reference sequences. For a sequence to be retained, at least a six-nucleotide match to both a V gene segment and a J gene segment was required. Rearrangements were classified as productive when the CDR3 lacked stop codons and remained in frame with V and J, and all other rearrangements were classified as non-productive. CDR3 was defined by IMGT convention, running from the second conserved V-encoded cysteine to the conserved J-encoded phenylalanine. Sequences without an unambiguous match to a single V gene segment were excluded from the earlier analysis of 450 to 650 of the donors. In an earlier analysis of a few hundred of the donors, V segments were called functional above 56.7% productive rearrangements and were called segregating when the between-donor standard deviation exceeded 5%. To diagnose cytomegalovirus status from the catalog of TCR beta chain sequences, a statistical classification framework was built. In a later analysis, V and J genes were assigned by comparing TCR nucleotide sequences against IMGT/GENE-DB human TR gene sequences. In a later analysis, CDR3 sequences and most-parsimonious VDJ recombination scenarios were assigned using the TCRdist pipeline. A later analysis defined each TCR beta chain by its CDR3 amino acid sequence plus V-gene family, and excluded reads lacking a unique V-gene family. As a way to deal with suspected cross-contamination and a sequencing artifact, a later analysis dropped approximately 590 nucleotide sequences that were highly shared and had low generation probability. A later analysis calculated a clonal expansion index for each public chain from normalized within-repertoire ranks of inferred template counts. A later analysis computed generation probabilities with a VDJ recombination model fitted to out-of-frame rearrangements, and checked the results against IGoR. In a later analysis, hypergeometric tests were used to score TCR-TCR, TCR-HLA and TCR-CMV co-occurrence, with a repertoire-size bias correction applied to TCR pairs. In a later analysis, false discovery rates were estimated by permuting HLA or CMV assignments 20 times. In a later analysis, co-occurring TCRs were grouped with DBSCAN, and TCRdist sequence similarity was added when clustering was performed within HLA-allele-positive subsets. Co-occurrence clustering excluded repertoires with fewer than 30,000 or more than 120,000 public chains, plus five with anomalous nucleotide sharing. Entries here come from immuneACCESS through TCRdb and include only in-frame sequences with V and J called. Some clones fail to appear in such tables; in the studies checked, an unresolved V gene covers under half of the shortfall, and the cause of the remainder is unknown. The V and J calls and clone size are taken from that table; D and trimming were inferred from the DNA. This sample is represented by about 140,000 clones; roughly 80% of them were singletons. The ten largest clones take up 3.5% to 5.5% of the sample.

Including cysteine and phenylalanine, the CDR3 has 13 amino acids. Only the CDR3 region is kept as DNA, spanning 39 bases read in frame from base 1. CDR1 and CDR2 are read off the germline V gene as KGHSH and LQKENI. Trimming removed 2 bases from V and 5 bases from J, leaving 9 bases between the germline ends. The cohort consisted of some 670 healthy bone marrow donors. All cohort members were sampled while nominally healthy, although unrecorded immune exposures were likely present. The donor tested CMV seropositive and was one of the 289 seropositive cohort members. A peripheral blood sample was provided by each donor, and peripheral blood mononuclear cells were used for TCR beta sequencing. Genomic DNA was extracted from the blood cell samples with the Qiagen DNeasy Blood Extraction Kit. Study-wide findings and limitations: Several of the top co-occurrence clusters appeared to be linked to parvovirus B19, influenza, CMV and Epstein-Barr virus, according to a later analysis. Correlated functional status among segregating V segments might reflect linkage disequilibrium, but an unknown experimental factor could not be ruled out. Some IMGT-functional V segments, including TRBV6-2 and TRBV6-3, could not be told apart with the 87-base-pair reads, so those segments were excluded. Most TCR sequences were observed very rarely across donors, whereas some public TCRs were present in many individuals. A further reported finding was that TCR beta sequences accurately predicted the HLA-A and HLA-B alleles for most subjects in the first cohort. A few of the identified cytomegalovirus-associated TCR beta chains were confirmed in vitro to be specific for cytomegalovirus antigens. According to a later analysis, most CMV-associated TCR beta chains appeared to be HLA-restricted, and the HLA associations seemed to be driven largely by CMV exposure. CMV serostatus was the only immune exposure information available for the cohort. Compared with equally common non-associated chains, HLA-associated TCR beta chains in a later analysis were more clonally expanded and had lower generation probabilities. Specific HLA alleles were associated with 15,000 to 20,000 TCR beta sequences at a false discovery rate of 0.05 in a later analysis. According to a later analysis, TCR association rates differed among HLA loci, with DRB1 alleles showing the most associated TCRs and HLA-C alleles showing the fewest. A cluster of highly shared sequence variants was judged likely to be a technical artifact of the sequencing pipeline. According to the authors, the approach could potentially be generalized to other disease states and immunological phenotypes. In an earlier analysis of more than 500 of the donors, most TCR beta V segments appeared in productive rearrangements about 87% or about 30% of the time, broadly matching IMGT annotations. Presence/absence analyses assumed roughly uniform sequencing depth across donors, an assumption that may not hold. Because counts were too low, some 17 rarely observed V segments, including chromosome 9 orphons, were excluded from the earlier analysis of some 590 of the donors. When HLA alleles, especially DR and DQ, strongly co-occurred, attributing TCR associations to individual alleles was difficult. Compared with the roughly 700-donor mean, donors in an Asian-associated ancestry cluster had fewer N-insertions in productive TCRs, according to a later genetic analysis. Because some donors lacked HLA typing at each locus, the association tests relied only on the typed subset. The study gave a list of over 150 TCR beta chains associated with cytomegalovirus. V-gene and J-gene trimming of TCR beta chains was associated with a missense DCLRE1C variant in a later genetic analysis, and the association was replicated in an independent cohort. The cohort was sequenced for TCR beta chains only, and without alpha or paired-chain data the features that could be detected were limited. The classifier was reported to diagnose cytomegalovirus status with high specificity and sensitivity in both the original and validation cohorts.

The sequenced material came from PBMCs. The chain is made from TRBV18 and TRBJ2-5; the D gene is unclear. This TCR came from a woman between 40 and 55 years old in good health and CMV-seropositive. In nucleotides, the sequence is TGTGCCAGCTCACCAATGCGCTCGGAGACCCAGTACTTC. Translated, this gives CASSPMRSETQYF.